These 32 T cell receptor beta chains were sequenced from one sample in a study of blood T cell repertoires in COVID-19. Generated by immunoSEQ multiplex PCR, the TCRdb table keeps only in-frame clones and is missing some. The sample yields under 300,000 clones, roughly 83% seen once. The specimen was peripheral blood. The receptors were sampled from a human donor with COVID-19, enrolled during active disease. The donor label of this sample is uncertain.

CDR3 bases: TGCGCCAGCAGCCCTGAAGCGGGCGCGAGTGGGAACATTCAGTACTTC. Translated: CASSPEAGASGNIQYF. The rearrangement links TRBV5-1 to TRBJ2-4; D might be TRBD2 (6 bases). CDR1 and CDR2 from the germline V gene are SGHRS and YFSETQ. CDR3 length: 16 residues. Trimming left V 4 bases short and J 7 bases short, with 21 bases between. The variable domain in full, completed from reference TRBV5-1 and TRBJ2-4, reads KAGVTQTPRYLIKTRGQQVTLSCSPISGHRSVSWYQQTPGQGLQFLFEYFSETQRNKGNFPGRFSGRQFSNSRSEMNVSTLELGDSALYLCASSPEAGASGNIQYFGAGTRLSVL.

The chain combines TRBV9 with TRBJ2-3; D perhaps matches TRBD2 (6 bases). The CDR3 runs 15 residues. V lost 0 bases and J lost 0, with 8 bases in between. Germline CDR1 is SGDLS and CDR2 is YYNGEE. The CDR3 reads CASSVDGTSTDTQYF. The CDR3 DNA reads as TGTGCCAGCAGCGTAGACGGGACTAGCACAGATACGCAGTATTTT.

In this sample, this clone turned up a few times. This CDR3 is CASSLGPGQLGEEQYF. CDR3 nucleotides: TGTGCCAGCTCACTTGGACCGGGACAGCTTGGAGAGGAGCAGTACTTC. The chain employs TRBV18 and TRBJ2-7; 7 nucleotides line up with TRBD1. Trimming took 4 bases from V and 7 from J; bases not matched to a gene: 16. CDR3 length: 16 amino acids. Germline lookup yields CDR1 KGHSH and CDR2 LQKENI. Drawing the rest from reference TRBV18 and TRBJ2-7, the complete variable domain is NAGVMQNPRHLVRRRGQEARLRCSPMKGHSHVYWYRQLPEEGLKFMVYLQKENIIDESGMPKERFSAEFPKEGPSILRIQQVVRGDSAAYFCASSLGPGQLGEEQYFGPGTRLTVT.

This sequence joins TRBV5-4 and TRBJ2-2; 9 bases are a match to TRBD1. This CDR3 region has 16 residues. V trimming: 5 bases; J trimming: 6 bases; junction bases outside the gene matches: 11. Germline V lookup: CDR1 SGHNT, CDR2 YYREEE (reference sequence). CDR3 protein: CASRSRRTGEAGELFF. The CDR3 coding sequence is TGTGCCAGCAGATCACGGAGGACAGGGGAAGCCGGGGAGCTGTTTTTT.

The V gene is TRBV28, the J gene TRBJ2-7, with 9 bases fitting TRBD1. This CDR3 has 14 amino acids. The junction had 6 bases not matched to a gene; V was cut back by 6 bases and J by 3 bases. The germline gives CDR1 MDHEN, CDR2 SYDVKM. The CDR3 here is CASRGTGKSYEQYF. CDR3 nucleotides: TGTGCCAGCAGGGGGACAGGGAAGAGCTACGAGCAGTACTTC.

V usage is TRBV7-2 and J usage is TRBJ1-5, with D unclear. V was cut by 2 bases and J by 5 bases, with 13 bases left in between. The germline V gene encodes CDR1 SGHTA and CDR2 FQGNSA. The CDR3 totals 15 residues. DNA for the CDR3: TGTGCCAGCAGCTTAAGAGCAGGAGGTGATCAGCCCCAGCATTTT. It is translated as CASSLRAGGDQPQHF.

CDR3 coding DNA: TGTGCCAGCAGTGGACAGGGGGCGAGCAATCAGCCCCAGCATTTT. Protein product: CASSGQGASNQPQHF. The genes are TRBV25-1 and TRBJ1-5; 10 bases are a match to TRBD1. In germline, CDR1 is MGHDK, CDR2 SYGVNS. J was trimmed by 1 base and V by 4 bases; bases with no gene match: 1. The CDR3 extends over 15 amino acids. Using reference TRBV25-1 and TRBJ1-5 for the parts outside the CDR3, the full variable domain is EADIYQTPRYLVIGTGKKITLECSQTMGHDKMYWYQQDPGMELHLIHYSYGVNSTEKGDLSSESTVSRIRTEHFPLTLESARPSHTSQYLCASSGQGASNQPQHFGDGTRLSIL.

The chain uses TRBV7-9 and TRBJ1-2; no clear D. Germline V lookup: CDR1 SEHNR, CDR2 FQNEAQ (reference sequence). This CDR3 comprises 12 residues. V was trimmed by 2 bases and J by 6 bases, leaving 7 bases between them. The CDR3 bases are TGTGCCAGCAGCTTACTAGGAAATGGCTACACCTTC. This gives the protein CASSLLGNGYTF.

This chain connects TRBV7-9 to TRBJ1-4; 9 positions match TRBD1. Germline loops: CDR1 SEHNR, CDR2 FQNEAQ (reference sequence). This CDR3 contains 15 residues. Unmatched junction bases numbered 7, after V lost 5 bases and J lost 6 bases. The CDR3 DNA reads as TGTGCCAGCAGCCGACAGGGGGTTCTGGATGAAAAACTGTTTTTT. This codes for CASSRQGVLDEKLFF.

The chain combines TRBV27 with TRBJ1-2; 10 bases agree with TRBD1. CDR3 length: 18 amino acids. Trimming took 5 bases from V and 2 from J; bases not matched to a gene: 14. Looked up from germline, CDR1 is MNHEY and CDR2 is SMNVEV (reference sequence). As DNA, the CDR3 is TGTGCCAGCAGTCCTTCTGACAGGGGGCCAATTAAGAACTATGGCTACACCTTC. Its translation: CASSPSDRGPIKNYGYTF.

This clone was observed a handful of times. In DNA, the CDR3 is TGTGCCAGCAGTTTCTCTTCCTATGGCTACACCTTC. Its translation: CASSFSSYGYTF. The chain links TRBV12-3 or TRBV12-4 to TRBJ1-2; the D is unclear. Trimming took off 3 bases at V and 4 bases at J, with 6 bases between the two ends. The CDR3 sequence is 12 residues long.

The genes are TRBV6-5 and TRBJ1-3; TRBD1 might be the D (5 bases). The CDR3 consists of 12 residues. The V end lost 7 bases, the J end lost 5 bases, and 9 bases lay between the germline ends. Germline V gene sequence: CDR1 MNHEY, CDR2 SVGAGI. CDR3 in DNA: TGTGCCAGCATCGACAGACGAAACACCATATATTTT. Its protein product is CASIDRRNTIYF.

The chain links TRBV5-1 to TRBJ2-7, with 11 bases that match TRBD2. Germline V gene lookup returns CDR1 SGHRS and CDR2 YFSETQ. Unmatched junction bases numbered 8, after V lost 1 base and J lost 5 bases. The CDR3 runs to 16 residues. The CDR3 coding sequence is TGCGCCAGCAGCTTGTCACTAGCGGGAGCGAGGGACGAGCAGTACTTC. Amino acids: CASSLSLAGARDEQYF.

The chain employs TRBV19 and TRBJ2-1; the match to TRBD2 covers 8 bases. J gave up 9 bases and V 3 bases, and 22 bases lay outside the gene matches. The CDR3 runs 19 residues. Germline V gene data show CDR1 as LNHDA and CDR2 as SQIVND (reference sequence). CDR3 nucleotide sequence: TGTGCCAGTAGTATCGGGAGAGGAGGAGGCGGGAGGAGGGTGGTTGAGCAGTTCTTC. Residues: CASSIGRGGGGRRVVEQFF.

The chain couples TRBV7-9 to TRBJ2-7; tentatively, D is TRBD1 (6 bases). The V and J ends lost 0 bases and 3 bases respectively, with 9 bases between them. The CDR3 runs to 14 residues. CDR1 is SEHNR and CDR2 is FQNEAQ in the germline V gene (reference sequence). CDR3 amino acids: CASSLASDSYEQYF. The DNA of the CDR3 is TGTGCCAGCAGCTTAGCGTCGGACAGCTACGAGCAGTACTTC.

This rearrangement joins TRBV15 to TRBJ2-1; 8 nucleotides line up with TRBD2. V was clipped by 1 base and J by 9 bases; unmatched bases: 14. Per the germline V gene, CDR1 is LNHNV and CDR2 is YYDKDF (reference sequence). The CDR3 extends over 17 amino acids. The CDR3 DNA is TGTGCCACCAGCAGAGGGACTAGCTCCGCGGGAGACGTTGAGCAGTTCTTC. This sequence encodes CATSRGTSSAGDVEQFF.

The V call is TRBV6-2 or TRBV6-3, the J call TRBJ2-7; no clear D gene. This CDR3 comprises 13 residues. CDR1 MNHEY and CDR2 SVGEGT come from the germline V gene. The ends were cut back, 2 bases at V and 3 bases at J, with 8 bases in the middle. Here the CDR3 reads CASSYGLFYEQYF. In DNA, the CDR3 is TGTGCCAGCAGTTACGGCCTTTTCTACGAGCAGTACTTC.

The rearrangement joins TRBV28 to TRBJ1-2; D gene ambiguous. CDR3 length: 14 amino acids. Germline V gene lookup returns CDR1 MDHEN and CDR2 SYDVKM. With 6 bases removed from V and 5 bases from J, the gap between germline ends came to 16 bases. DNA of the CDR3: TGTGCCAGCAGGGAATCGAGGGAATTATATGGCTACACCTTC. This codes for CASRESRELYGYTF.

The V gene is TRBV10-3, the J gene TRBJ1-6; 9 positions agree with TRBD1. CDR1 and CDR2 (germline): ENHRY, SYGVKD. The CDR3 is 14 amino acids. V lost 6 bases and J lost 9; bases outside the gene matches: 6. CDR3 amino acids: CAIRPGQGGSPLHF. Written as DNA, the CDR3 is TGTGCCATCAGGCCGGGACAGGGTGGTTCACCCCTCCACTTT.

This rearrangement joins TRBV21-1 to TRBJ2-1; TRBD2 reflects the table's D call only, with no check against the DNA. TRBV21-1 is deemed a pseudogene. The CDR3 is 16 amino acids. The DNA for the CDR3 is TGTGCCAGCACCTATGACCCGGGACTAGCGGGACTTAAGCAGTTCTTC. It encodes CASTYDPGLAGLKQFF.

This clone occurred once. The chain carries TRBV6-4 and TRBJ1-1, with D perhaps TRBD1 (6 bases). The ends were cut back, 0 bases at V and 8 bases at J, with 22 bases in the middle. Germline lookup yields CDR1 MRHNA and CDR2 SNTAGT. CDR3 length: 17 residues. Written as DNA, the CDR3 is TGTGCCAGCAGTGACTCAAGTGGGGGCGGGCCTTTAGGGGAAGCTTTCTTT. Translation gives CASSDSSGGGPLGEAFF.

V gene TRBV28 combines with J gene TRBJ1-3, with D perhaps matching TRBD1 (6 bases). CDR3 size: 17 residues. V was cut by 7 bases and J by 6 bases, with 25 bases left in between. Germline assignment: CDR1 MDHEN and CDR2 SYDVKM. CDR3 sequence (DNA): TGTGCCAGCATGGGGATGAAAGGACAGAGGGGAATAAACACCATATATTTT. Amino acids: CASMGMKGQRGINTIYF.

In this sample, this clone turned up a few times. The chain carries TRBV3-1 (or the pseudogene TRBV3-2) and TRBJ1-2; the D gene is possibly TRBD1 (5 bases). This CDR3 region has 14 residues. Germline loops: CDR1 LGHDT, CDR2 YNNKEL (reference sequence). Trimming removed 0 bases at V and 8 bases at J, with 13 bases between. CDR3 loop: CASSQDPRGGGYTF. The CDR3 coding sequence is TGTGCCAGCAGCCAAGATCCGAGGGGAGGAGGCTACACCTTC.

The rearrangement uses TRBV2 and TRBJ1-2; 7 bases fit TRBD1. V gave up 3 bases and J gave up 1 base; unmatched junction bases: 11. Germline CDR1 is SNHLY and CDR2 is FYNNEI. CDR3 length: 17 residues. In DNA, the CDR3 is TGTGCCAGCAGTGAGCCCACCCGACAGGGAATTAACTATGGCTACACCTTC. Encoded protein: CASSEPTRQGINYGYTF.

The rearrangement uses TRBV7-2 and TRBJ2-7; TRBD2 is a possible D gene (5 bases). V was shortened by 5 bases and J by 0 bases, with 5 bases between the two germline ends. Germline CDR1 and CDR2: SGHTA and FQGNSA. CDR3 length: 12 amino acids. This chain's CDR3 is CASSGSSYEQYF. DNA of the CDR3: TGTGCCAGCAGCGGGAGCTCCTACGAGCAGTACTTC.

The chain joins TRBV4-2 to TRBJ2-7; 10 bases map to TRBD1. The CDR3 runs to 15 residues. In germline, CDR1 is LGHNA, CDR2 YNFKEQ. The junction had 6 bases not matched to a gene; V was cut back by 4 bases and J by 3 bases. The CDR3 loop is CASSPARTGGYEQYF. In nucleotides, the CDR3 is TGTGCCAGCAGCCCGGCCCGGACAGGGGGCTACGAGCAGTACTTC.

This chain links TRBV12-3 or TRBV12-4 with TRBJ1-5; the D is unclear. The CDR3 spans 13 residues. V was clipped by 3 bases and J by 6 bases, with 9 bases between them. The CDR3 is CASSFQAGQPQHF. The CDR3 DNA follows: TGTGCCAGCAGTTTTCAGGCCGGTCAGCCCCAGCATTTT.

J is TRBJ2-2 and V is TRBV5-4; D possibly corresponds to TRBD2 (6 bases). The CDR3 has 17 amino acids. V lost 2 bases, J lost 2 bases, and 16 bases lay in between. The germline gives CDR1 SGHNT, CDR2 YYREEE (reference sequence). This CDR3 reads CASSFQIVSGNTGELFF. In DNA form, the CDR3 reads TGTGCCAGCAGCTTCCAAATTGTTAGCGGAAACACCGGGGAGCTGTTTTTT.

This clone appeared a few times. The V and J genes are TRBV28 and TRBJ2-7; D possibly corresponds to TRBD2 (6 bases). Trimming left V 6 bases short and J 4 bases short, with 16 bases between. Germline loops: CDR1 MDHEN, CDR2 SYDVKM. The CDR3 covers 14 residues. The CDR3 loop is CASSRPGLQYEQYF. CDR3 in DNA: TGTGCCAGCAGCCGGCCGGGACTGCAATACGAGCAGTACTTC.

This clone was counted only a few times. The V and J genes are TRBV19 and TRBJ1-2; TRBD1 matches at 8 bases. Looked up from germline, CDR1 is LNHDA and CDR2 is SQIVND (reference sequence). The V and J ends lost 0 bases and 4 bases, in that order; junction bases with no gene match: 7. This CDR3 is 16 amino acids long. The CDR3 DNA is TGTGCCAGTAGTATAGACTGGACAGGGTCTGGCTATGGCTACACCTTC. This gives the protein CASSIDWTGSGYGYTF.

This sequence joins TRBV27 and TRBJ2-7; D is perhaps TRBD1 (5 bases). Germline CDR1 and CDR2: MNHEY and SMNVEV (reference sequence). There are 11 residues in the CDR3. For the CDR3, the DNA is TGTGGGCCAGGGCTCGGGTACGAGCAGTACTTC. Translating it yields CGPGLGYEQYF.

V is TRBV19 and J is TRBJ2-2; D might be TRBD1 (6 bases). Germline V gene sequence: CDR1 LNHDA, CDR2 SQIVND (reference sequence). The length of the CDR3 is 14 residues. V was clipped by 3 bases and J by 5 bases, with 10 bases between them. The DNA for the CDR3 is TGTGCCAGTAGTATCAGCAGGGGTACCGGGGAGCTGTTTTTT. It is translated as CASSISRGTGELFF.